Listed here are 30 T cell receptor beta chains from one sample, sequenced in a study of cytomegalovirus exposure and HLA in healthy donors. Sequenced by immunoSEQ multiplex PCR; TCRdb stores in-frame clones only, minus some. The table records some 170,000 clones, more than 70% of them present only once. The sequencing sample was made of PBMCs. The receptors here all came from a man aged 30 to 39 in good health and CMV-seropositive.

This clone was picked up a small number of times. The chain has TRBV18 and TRBJ1-1; TRBD1 matches at 8 bases. V shed 3 bases and J 8 bases; nucleotides not matched to a gene: 8. This CDR3 is built from 14 residues. The germline V gene encodes CDR1 KGHSH and CDR2 LQKENI. The CDR3 bases are TGTGCCAGCTCACCGTCGGGACAGGACCAAGAAGCTTTCTTT. Translating gives CASSPSGQDQEAFF.

The chain combines TRBV18 with TRBJ1-4, with D perhaps matching TRBD1 (5 bases). The CDR3 covers 15 residues. Germline V lookup: CDR1 KGHSH, CDR2 LQKENI. V lost 2 bases and J 5 bases, leaving 12 bases between the germline ends. CDR3 coding DNA: TGTGCCAGCTCACCAATACAGGAGTCCAATGAAAAACTGTTTTTT. Its protein is CASSPIQESNEKLFF.

The chain recombines TRBV30 with TRBJ2-2; TRBD2 is a possible D gene (6 bases). Trimming left V 1 base short and J 5 bases short, with 17 bases between. CDR1 is GTSNPN and CDR2 is SVGIG in the germline V gene (reference sequence). The CDR3 is 16 residues long. CDR3 sequence (DNA): TGTGCCTGGAGTGACCCATGGCGGGGTGAAACCGGGGAGCTGTTTTTT. Translating gives CAWSDPWRGETGELFF.

The chain recombines TRBV19 with TRBJ2-7, with 7 positions matching TRBD1. The length of the CDR3 is 13 residues. The junction had 7 bases not matched to a gene; V was cut back by 7 bases and J by 4 bases. Germline V gene sequence: CDR1 LNHDA, CDR2 SQIVND (reference sequence). The CDR3 loop is CASNNRGSYEQYF. CDR3 coding DNA: TGTGCCAGTAACAACAGGGGAAGTTACGAGCAGTACTTC.

The chain couples TRBV29-1 to TRBJ1-3, with a possible D match to TRBD1 (6 bases). Germline lookup yields CDR1 SQVTM and CDR2 ANQGSEA. The CDR3 contains 16 residues. The V end was cut by 4 bases, the J end by 0 bases, with 16 bases between. CDR3: CSVAPTGFISGNTIYF. The CDR3 DNA reads TGCAGCGTTGCCCCGACAGGATTTATCTCTGGAAACACCATATATTTT.

The rearrangement links TRBV5-8 to TRBJ2-7; the match to TRBD1 covers 10 bases. The length of the CDR3 is 14 residues. V was pared by 4 bases and J by 6 bases, with 7 bases of the junction left unmatched. CDR1 and CDR2 (germline): SGHTS, YDEGEE. The CDR3 DNA is TGTGCCAGCAGCACTCGACAGGGGGCTGGCGAGCAGTACTTC. It is translated as CASSTRQGAGEQYF.

V usage is TRBV5-1 and J usage is TRBJ2-7; 12 positions agree with TRBD2. Looked up from germline, CDR1 is SGHRS and CDR2 is YFSETQ. The CDR3 is 15 amino acids. J gave up 4 bases and V 0 bases, and 2 bases lay outside the gene matches. As DNA, the CDR3 is TGCGCCAGCAGCTTGGAGACTAGCGGGGGTTACGAGCAGTACTTC. Protein sequence: CASSLETSGGYEQYF.

The genes are TRBV6-5 and TRBJ1-4; 9 positions agree with TRBD1. Per the germline V gene, CDR1 is MNHEY and CDR2 is SVGAGI. With V trimmed by 4 bases and J by 7 bases, 10 bases remained unmatched. CDR3 length equals 16 residues. The CDR3 DNA sequence: TGTGCCAGCAGTTTACTGTGGACAGGGGAGAGTGAAAAACTGTTTTTT. It encodes CASSLLWTGESEKLFF.

The chain combines TRBV2 with TRBJ2-4; D possibly corresponds to TRBD1 (6 bases). Trimming left V 2 bases short and J 0 bases short, with 11 bases between. Looked up from germline, CDR1 is SNHLY and CDR2 is FYNNEI. The CDR3 spans 16 residues. The CDR3 nucleotides are TGTGCCAGCAGTGAAAGGACAGCTTTAGCCAAAAACATTCAGTACTTC. It encodes CASSERTALAKNIQYF.

V is TRBV28 and J is TRBJ2-3, with D tentatively TRBD2 (6 bases). The CDR3 has 17 residues. The ends were cut back, 3 bases at V and 0 bases at J, with 16 bases in the middle. CDR1 and CDR2 from the germline V gene are MDHEN and SYDVKM. The CDR3 spells CASSFTAEGTSTDTQYF. The DNA for the CDR3 is TGTGCCAGCAGTTTTACAGCTGAGGGGACTAGCACAGATACGCAGTATTTT.

V is TRBV2 and J is TRBJ1-5; TRBD1 is a possible D gene (6 bases). CDR1 SNHLY and CDR2 FYNNEI come from the germline V gene. Trimming removed 5 bases from V and 2 bases from J, with 10 bases in between. The CDR3 consists of 14 residues. DNA for the CDR3: TGTGCCAGCAGTAGTTCAGGGGGCAATCAGCCCCAGCATTTT. It yields the protein CASSSSGGNQPQHF.

A single count supports this clone. The chain joins TRBV13 to TRBJ2-1; perhaps TRBD2 as D (5 bases). V shed 0 bases and J shed 7 bases, with 19 bases lying between them. The germline gives CDR1 PRHDT, CDR2 FYEKMQ (reference sequence). The CDR3 sequence is 17 residues long. The CDR3 DNA reads as TGTGCCAGCAGCTTAGGCCGGACTCGATTGTCAAGGAATGAGCAGTTCTTC. Protein: CASSLGRTRLSRNEQFF. The variable domain in full, completed from reference TRBV13 and TRBJ2-1, reads AAGVIQSPRHLIKEKRETATLKCYPIPRHDTVYWYQQGPGQDPQFLISFYEKMQSDKGSIPDRFSAQQFSDYHSELNMSSLELGDSALYFCASSLGRTRLSRNEQFFGPGTRLTVL.

The rearrangement joins TRBV5-4 to TRBJ2-3; TRBD1 matches 9 bases. Trimming took 6 bases from V and 7 from J; bases not matched to a gene: 15. The V gene's germline CDR1 is SGHNT and CDR2 YYREEE (reference sequence). This CDR3 comprises 16 residues. CDR3: CASTKSAGTGTYTQYF. The CDR3 DNA reads as TGTGCCAGCACCAAATCCGCCGGGACAGGGACATATACGCAGTATTTT. The full variable domain, in which reference TRBV5-4 and TRBJ2-3 provide the parts outside the CDR3, is ETGVTQSPTHLIKTRGQQVTLRCSSQSGHNTVSWYQQALGQGPQFIFQYYREEENGRGNFPPRFSGLQFPNYSSELNVNALELDDSALYLCASTKSAGTGTYTQYFGPGTRLTVL.

The rearrangement joins TRBV7-3 to TRBJ1-2; 11 bases are shared with TRBD1. This CDR3 region has 18 residues. Germline CDR1 is SGHTA and CDR2 is FQGTGA. With V trimmed by 4 bases and J by 1 base, 11 bases remained unmatched. The CDR3 region is CASSSGQGASGYNYGYTF. CDR3 bases: TGTGCCAGCAGCTCTGGACAGGGGGCGTCCGGCTATAACTATGGCTACACCTTC.

The V call is TRBV6-5, the J call TRBJ2-7; 10 bases fit TRBD1. This CDR3 is built from 11 residues. After removal of 8 bases from V and 6 bases from J, the junction contained 1 base not matched to a gene. Per germline, CDR1 MNHEY and CDR2 SVGAGI. The chain's CDR3 is CASRQGAEQYF. In nucleotides, the CDR3 is TGTGCCAGCCGACAGGGGGCCGAGCAGTACTTC.

V and J are TRBV6-4 and TRBJ2-1; 11 bases align to TRBD2. CDR3 length equals 14 residues. V gave up 4 bases and J gave up 9 bases; unmatched junction bases: 5. Germline V gene data show CDR1 as MRHNA and CDR2 as SNTAGT. The CDR3 is CASSVAGGPSEQFF. The CDR3 region has the DNA TGTGCCAGCAGTGTAGCGGGAGGGCCAAGTGAGCAGTTCTTC.

This rearrangement joins TRBV4-2 to TRBJ1-2; tentative D call: TRBD1 (5 bases). V shed 0 bases and J shed 8 bases, with 13 bases lying between them. This CDR3 has 14 residues. Germline loops: CDR1 LGHNA, CDR2 YNFKEQ. The CDR3 is CASSQESGARGYTF. In nucleotides, the CDR3 is TGTGCCAGCAGCCAAGAGTCTGGGGCGCGCGGCTACACCTTC.

This sequence joins TRBV30 and TRBJ1-2; no clear D. Germline-derived CDR1 and CDR2 are GTSNPN and SVGIG (reference sequence). The CDR3 sequence is 11 residues long. Between the trimmed V and J ends, which lost 8 bases and 4 bases, there was a span of 11 bases. CDR3 DNA: TGTGCCCGCGGCGCGAGCTATGGCTACACCTTC. Encoded protein: CARGASYGYTF. Full variable domain (missing parts from reference TRBV30 and TRBJ1-2): SQTIHQWPATLVQPVGSPLSLECTVEGTSNPNLYWYRQAAGRGLQLLFYSVGIGQISSEVPQNLSASRPQDRQFILSSKKLLLSDSGFYLCARGASYGYTFGSGTRLTVV.

The chain joins TRBV18 to TRBJ1-6, with D perhaps TRBD1 (6 bases). Germline CDR1 is KGHSH and CDR2 is LQKENI. V gave up 4 bases and J gave up 8 bases, with 12 bases separating them. The CDR3 is 14 amino acids. This CDR3 is CASSRDMGDSPLHF. CDR3 coding DNA: TGTGCCAGCTCACGGGACATGGGAGATTCACCCCTCCACTTT.

This clone came up once. The V and J genes are TRBV5-6 and TRBJ2-7; 8 nucleotides agree with TRBD2. The ends lost 0 bases at V and 4 bases at J; junction bases unmatched: 6. The CDR3 is made up of 15 amino acids. Germline CDR1 and CDR2: SGHDT and YYEEEE. The CDR3 DNA sequence: TGTGCCAGCAGCTTGGGTAGCGGGGTCCTTTACGAGCAGTACTTC. This translates into CASSLGSGVLYEQYF.

This clone was observed once. V and J are TRBV27 and TRBJ1-3; D is undetermined. V shed 4 bases and J shed 4 bases, with 14 bases lying between them. From germline, CDR1 is MNHEY and CDR2 SMNVEV (reference sequence). The CDR3 runs to 15 residues. CDR3 sequence reads: CASSSGLWKGNTIYF. DNA of the CDR3: TGTGCCAGCAGTTCCGGACTCTGGAAGGGAAACACCATATATTTT.

The chain combines TRBV29-1 with TRBJ1-2; 9 bases line up with TRBD1. Trimming removed 6 bases from V and 5 bases from J; junction bases left unmatched: 7. The CDR3 loop spans 13 amino acids. CDR1 is SQVTM, CDR2 ANQGSEA, per germline. In DNA, the CDR3 is TGCAGCGTAGCAACAGGGGGCGATTATGGCTACACCTTC. Translated: CSVATGGDYGYTF. Full variable domain (outside the CDR3, taken from reference TRBV29-1 and TRBJ1-2): SAVISQKPSRDICQRGTSLTIQCQVDSQVTMMFWYRQQPGQSLTLIATANQGSEATYESGFVIDKFPISRPNLTFSTLTVSNMSPEDSSIYLCSVATGGDYGYTFGSGTRLTVV.

The chain couples TRBV2 to TRBJ2-1; perhaps TRBD2 as D (6 bases). Deletions cut 5 bases from V and 2 bases from J, with 13 bases between. The germline CDR1 and CDR2 sequences are SNHLY and FYNNEI. The CDR3 is made up of 15 amino acids. In nucleotides, the CDR3 is TGTGCCAGCAGTCCCTGGACTACCGCCTACAATGAGCAGTTCTTC. Its translation is CASSPWTTAYNEQFF.

The CDR3 DNA reads TGCGCCAGCAGTCGGGACAGCTCAGGGGCCAACGTCCTGACTTTC. Amino acid sequence: CASSRDSSGANVLTF. The V gene is TRBV5-1, the J gene TRBJ2-6, with 7 bases identical to TRBD1. This CDR3 contains 15 residues. Losses at the gene ends were 5 bases for V and 4 bases for J; bases not matched to a gene: 6. Germline V gene data show CDR1 as SGHRS and CDR2 as YFSETQ.

The rearrangement uses TRBV5-4 and TRBJ1-2; a weak D match, TRBD1 (6 bases). The V end was cut by 4 bases, the J end by 3 bases, with 16 bases between. This CDR3 is 15 amino acids long. The germline gives CDR1 SGHNT, CDR2 YYREEE (reference sequence). The CDR3 here is CASSRPLPGDYGYTF. The CDR3 coding sequence is TGTGCCAGCAGCCGACCCTTACCAGGGGACTATGGCTACACCTTC.

This clone was counted a single time. V and J are TRBV2 and TRBJ2-2; weak D call: TRBD1 (5 bases). V was shortened by 0 bases and J by 1 base, with 9 bases between the two germline ends. CDR3 length equals 16 residues. In germline, CDR1 is SNHLY, CDR2 FYNNEI. CDR3 nucleotides: TGTGCCAGCAGTGAAGCAGGCAGGGTGAACACCGGGGAGCTGTTTTTT. Its translation is CASSEAGRVNTGELFF. Using reference TRBV2 and TRBJ2-2 for the parts outside the CDR3, the full variable domain is EPEVTQTPSHQVTQMGQEVILRCVPISNHLYFYWYRQILGQKVEFLVSFYNNEISEKSEIFDDQFSVERPDGSNFTLKIRSTKLEDSAMYFCASSEAGRVNTGELFFGEGSRLTVL.

This clone was seen a few times. The genes are TRBV7-9 and TRBJ1-5; D is unresolved. The V gene lost 3 bases and the J gene lost 9 bases, with 9 bases spanning the gap. This CDR3 is built from 12 residues. Germline CDR1 reads SEHNR; CDR2 reads FQNEAQ (reference sequence). CDR3 coding DNA: TGTGCCAGCAGCTTCAATACCAGGCCCCAGCATTTT. Its translation is CASSFNTRPQHF.

This sequence joins TRBV5-6 and TRBJ2-7, with TRBD2 identical over 8 bases. Looked up from germline, CDR1 is SGHDT and CDR2 is YYEEEE. There are 13 residues in the CDR3. Losses at the gene ends were 3 bases for V and 3 bases for J; bases not matched to a gene: 2. This CDR3 is CASSSGGLYEQYF. The CDR3 coding sequence is TGTGCCAGCAGCTCGGGGGGGCTCTACGAGCAGTACTTC.

The V gene is TRBV6-6, the J gene TRBJ1-2; no firm D call. Germline CDR1 reads MNHNY; CDR2 reads SVGAGI (reference sequence). Trimming pared 0 bases from V and 7 bases from J, leaving 6 bases between. The CDR3 sequence is 12 residues long. CDR3 bases: TGTGCCAGCAGTTACTCCGCCGGTGGCTACACCTTC. Translation gives CASSYSAGGYTF.

The V gene is TRBV4-1, the J gene TRBJ2-2; possible D gene TRBD1, 7 bases. The CDR3 totals 15 residues. The V gene's germline CDR1 is MGHRA and CDR2 YSYEKL. V was trimmed by 11 bases and J by 2 bases, leaving 18 bases between them. CDR3 amino acids: CAGSGGTDNTGELFF. The CDR3 DNA follows: TGCGCCGGATCAGGGGGGACCGATAACACCGGGGAGCTGTTTTTT.